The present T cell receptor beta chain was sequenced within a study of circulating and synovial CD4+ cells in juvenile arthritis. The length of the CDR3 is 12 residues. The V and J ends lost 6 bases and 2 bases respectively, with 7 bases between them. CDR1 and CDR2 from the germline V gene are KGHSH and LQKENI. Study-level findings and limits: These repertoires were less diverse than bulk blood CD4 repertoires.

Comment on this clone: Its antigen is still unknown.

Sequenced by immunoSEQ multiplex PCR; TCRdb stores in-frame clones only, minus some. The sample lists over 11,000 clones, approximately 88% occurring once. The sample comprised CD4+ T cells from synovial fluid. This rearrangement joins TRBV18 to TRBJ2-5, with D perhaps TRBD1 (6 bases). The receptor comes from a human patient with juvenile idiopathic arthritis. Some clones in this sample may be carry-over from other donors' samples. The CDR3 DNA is TGTGCCAGCTCTACAGGGCAAGAGACCCAGTACTTC. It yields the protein CASSTGQETQYF. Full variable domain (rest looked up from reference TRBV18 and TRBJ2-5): NAGVMQNPRHLVRRRGQEARLRCSPMKGHSHVYWYRQLPEEGLKFMVYLQKENIIDESGMPKERFSAEFPKEGPSILRIQQVVRGDSAAYFCASSTGQETQYFGPGTRLLVL.